This entry is about one T cell receptor beta chain. Its target is not known. This specimen belongs to a study of CD8 T cells in Susac syndrome. Study conclusions and caveats: As the study acknowledged, the number of individuals in its TCR sequencing and HLA analysis was relatively small.

cDNA came from about 0.5 to 1 ug RNA primed by random hexamers. immunoSEQ multiplex PCR amplified TCR beta CDR3 across 54 Vbeta, 13 Jbeta. TCRdb used MiXCR to reprocess the immunoSEQ multiplex PCR reads, holding one entry per CDR3 protein. The table has around 18,000 distinct CDR3 sequences, 85% to 95% seen once; the top ten hold roughly 0.24%. Sequencing of TCR beta was performed on blood CD8+ T cells and on blood CD4+ T cells. Controls were healthy donors (matched for age and sex). V was cut by 3 bases and J by 1 base, with 18 bases left in between. Germline CDR1 reads MDHEN; CDR2 reads SYDVKM. The CDR3 spans 17 residues.

The origin of this receptor is a human donor in good health. The chain recombines TRBV28 with TRBJ2-5; tentatively, D is TRBD2 (6 bases). The sample comprised CD8+ T cells from PBMCs. The CDR3 DNA reads TGTGCCAGCAGTTTCTCCCTGGGGGGACCATTCCAAGAGACCCAGTACTTC. It codes for CASSFSLGGPFQETQYF.